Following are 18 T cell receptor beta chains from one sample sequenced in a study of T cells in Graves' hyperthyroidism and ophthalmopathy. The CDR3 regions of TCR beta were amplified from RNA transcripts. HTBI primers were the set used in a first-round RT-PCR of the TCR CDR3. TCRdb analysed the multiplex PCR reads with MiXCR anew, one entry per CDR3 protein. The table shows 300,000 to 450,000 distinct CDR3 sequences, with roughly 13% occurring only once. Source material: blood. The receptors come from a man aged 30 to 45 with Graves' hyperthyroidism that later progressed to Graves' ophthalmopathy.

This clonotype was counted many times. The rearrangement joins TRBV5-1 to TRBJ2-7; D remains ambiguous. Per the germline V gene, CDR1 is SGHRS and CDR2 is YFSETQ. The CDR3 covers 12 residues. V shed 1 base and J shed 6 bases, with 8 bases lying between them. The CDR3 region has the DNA TGCGCCAGCAGCTTGTGGGCAAGCGAGCAGTACTTC. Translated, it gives CASSLWASEQYF.

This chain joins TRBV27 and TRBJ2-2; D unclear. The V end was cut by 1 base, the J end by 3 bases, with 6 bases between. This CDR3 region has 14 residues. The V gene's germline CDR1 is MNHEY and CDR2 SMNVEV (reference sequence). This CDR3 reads CASSLWRYTGELFF. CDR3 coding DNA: TGTGCCAGCAGTTTATGGCGGTACACCGGGGAGCTGTTTTTT.

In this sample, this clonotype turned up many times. CDR3 coding DNA: TGTGCCAGCAGCTATGACCGCGATAACAATGAGCAGTTCTTC. It encodes CASSYDRDNNEQFF. The chain uses TRBV11-2 and TRBJ2-1; D not resolved. With 4 bases removed from V and 5 bases from J, the gap between germline ends came to 12 bases. Germline V gives CDR1 SGHAT, CDR2 FQNNGV. This CDR3 has 14 amino acids.

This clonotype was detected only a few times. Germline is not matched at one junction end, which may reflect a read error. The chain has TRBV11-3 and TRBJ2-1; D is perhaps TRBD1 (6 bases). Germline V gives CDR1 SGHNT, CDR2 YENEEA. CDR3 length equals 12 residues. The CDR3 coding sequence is TGTGTCAGCAGCCGACAGGTCAATGAGCAGTTCTTC. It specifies CVSSRQVNEQFF.

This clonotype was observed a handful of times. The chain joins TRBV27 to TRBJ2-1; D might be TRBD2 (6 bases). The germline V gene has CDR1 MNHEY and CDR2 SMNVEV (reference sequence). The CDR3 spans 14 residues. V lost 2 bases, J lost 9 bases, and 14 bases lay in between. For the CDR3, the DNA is TGTGCCAGCAGTTTAGGGGGACTCATGGGTGAGCAGTTCTTC. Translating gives CASSLGGLMGEQFF.

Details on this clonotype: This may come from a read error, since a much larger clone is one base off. The DNA for the CDR3 is TGCAGTACTAGGGCCCACGGTGGGATGAACACTGAAGCTTTCTTT. As protein: CSTRAHGGMNTEAFF. The chain is built from TRBV20-1 and TRBJ1-1; D gene unclear. CDR1 is DFQATT and CDR2 is SNEGSKA in the germline V gene (reference sequence). The CDR3 spans 15 residues.

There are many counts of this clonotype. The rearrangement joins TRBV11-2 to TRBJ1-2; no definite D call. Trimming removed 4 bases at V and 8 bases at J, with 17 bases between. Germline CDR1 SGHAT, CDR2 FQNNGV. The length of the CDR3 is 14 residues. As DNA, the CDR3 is TGTGCCAGCAGCTCTTTCTCCACTTGGGAGGGCTACACCTTC. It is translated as CASSSFSTWEGYTF.

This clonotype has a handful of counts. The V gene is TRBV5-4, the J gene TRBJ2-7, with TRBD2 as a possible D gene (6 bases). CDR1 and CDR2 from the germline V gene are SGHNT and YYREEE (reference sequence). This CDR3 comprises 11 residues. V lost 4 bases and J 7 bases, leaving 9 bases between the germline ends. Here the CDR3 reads CASSRAGEQYF. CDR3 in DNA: TGTGCCAGCAGCCGGGCGGGGGAGCAGTACTTC.

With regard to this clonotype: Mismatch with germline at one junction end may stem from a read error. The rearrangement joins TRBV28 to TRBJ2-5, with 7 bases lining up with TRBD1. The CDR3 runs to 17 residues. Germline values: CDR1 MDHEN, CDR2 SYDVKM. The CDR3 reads CASSSDEQGRREEIQYF. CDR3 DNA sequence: TGTGCCAGCAGTTCCGATGAACAGGGGCGCCGGGAAGAGATCCAGTACTTC. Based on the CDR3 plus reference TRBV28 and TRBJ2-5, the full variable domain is DVKVTQSSRYLVKRTGEKVFLECVQDMDHENMFWYRQDPGLGLRLIYFSYDVKMKEKGDIPEGYSVSREKKERFSLILESASTNQTSMYLCASSSDEQGRREEIQYFGPGTRLLVL.

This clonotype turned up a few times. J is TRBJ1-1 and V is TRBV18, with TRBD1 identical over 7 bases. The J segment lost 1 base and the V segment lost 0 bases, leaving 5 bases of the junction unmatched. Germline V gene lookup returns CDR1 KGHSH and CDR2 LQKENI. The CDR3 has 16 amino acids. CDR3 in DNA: TGTGCCAGCTCACCACCGCACGGGACAGCGAACACTGAAGCTTTCTTT. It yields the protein CASSPPHGTANTEAFF.

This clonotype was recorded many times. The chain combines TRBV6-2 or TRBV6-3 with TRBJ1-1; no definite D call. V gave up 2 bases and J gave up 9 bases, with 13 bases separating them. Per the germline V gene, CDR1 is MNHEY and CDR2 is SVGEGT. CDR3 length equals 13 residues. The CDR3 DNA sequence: TGTGCCAGCAGTTACCGTGTTACAGAGAAAGCTTTCTTT. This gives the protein CASSYRVTEKAFF.

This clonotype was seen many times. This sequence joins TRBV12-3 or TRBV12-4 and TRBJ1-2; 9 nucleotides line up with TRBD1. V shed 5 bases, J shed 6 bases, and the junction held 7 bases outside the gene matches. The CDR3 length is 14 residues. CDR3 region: CASSPGTGSHGYTF. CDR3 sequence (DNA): TGTGCCAGCAGTCCCGGGACAGGGAGTCATGGCTACACCTTC.

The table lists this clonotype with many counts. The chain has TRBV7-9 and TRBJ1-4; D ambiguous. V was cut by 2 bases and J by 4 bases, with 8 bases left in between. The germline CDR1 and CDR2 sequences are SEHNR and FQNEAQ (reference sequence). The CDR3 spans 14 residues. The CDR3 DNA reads TGTGCCAGCAGCTTAAGGGCAGTTAATGAAAAACTGTTTTTT. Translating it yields CASSLRAVNEKLFF.

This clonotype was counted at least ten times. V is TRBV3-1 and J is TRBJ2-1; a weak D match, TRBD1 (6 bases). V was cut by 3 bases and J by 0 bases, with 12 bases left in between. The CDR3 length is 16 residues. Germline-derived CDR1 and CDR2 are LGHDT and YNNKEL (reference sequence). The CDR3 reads CASSHLTGSSYNEQFF. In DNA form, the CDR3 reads TGTGCCAGCAGCCACCTCACAGGGAGCTCCTACAATGAGCAGTTCTTC.

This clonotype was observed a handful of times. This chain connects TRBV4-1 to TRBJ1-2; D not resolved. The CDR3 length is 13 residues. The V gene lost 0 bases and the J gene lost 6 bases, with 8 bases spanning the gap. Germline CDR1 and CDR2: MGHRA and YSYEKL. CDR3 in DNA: TGCGCCAGCAGCCAAGAGAAATTAAATGGCTACACCTTC. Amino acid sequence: CASSQEKLNGYTF.

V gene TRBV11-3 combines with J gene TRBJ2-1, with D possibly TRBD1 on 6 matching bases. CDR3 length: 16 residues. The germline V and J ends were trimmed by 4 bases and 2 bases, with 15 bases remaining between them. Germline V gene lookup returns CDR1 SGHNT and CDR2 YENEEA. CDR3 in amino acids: CASSSTRGIAYNEQFF. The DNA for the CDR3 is TGTGCCAGCAGCTCTACCAGGGGTATCGCCTACAATGAGCAGTTCTTC.

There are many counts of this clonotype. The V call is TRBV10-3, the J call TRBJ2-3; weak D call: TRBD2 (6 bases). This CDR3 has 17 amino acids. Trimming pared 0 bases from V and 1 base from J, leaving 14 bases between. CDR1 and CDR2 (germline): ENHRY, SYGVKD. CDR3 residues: CAISESRGLTRTDTQYF. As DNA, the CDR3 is TGTGCCATCAGTGAGTCAAGGGGACTGACACGCACAGATACGCAGTATTTT.

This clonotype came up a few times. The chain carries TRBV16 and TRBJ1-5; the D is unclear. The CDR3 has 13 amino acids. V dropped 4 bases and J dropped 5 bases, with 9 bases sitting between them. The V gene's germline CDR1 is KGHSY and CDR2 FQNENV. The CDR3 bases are TGTGCCAGCAGCCGAGTGTCCGATCAGCCCCAGCATTTT. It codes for CASSRVSDQPQHF.